Listed below are T cell receptor beta chains from one sample, sequenced in a study of blood T cell repertoires in COVID-19. Sequenced by immunoSEQ multiplex PCR; TCRdb stores in-frame clones only, minus some. The data hold approximately 92,000 clones, with about 70% observed a single time. The source material was peripheral blood. These receptors all stem from a woman in her sixties in a cohort sampled during active or convalescent COVID-19. CDR3s include the opening cysteine and the closing phenylalanine or tryptophan. The size field is filled for only some rows; it gives once, few, many or a size class.

clone size	V gene	CDR3 protein
.	TRBV2	CASSVQGGADTQYF
.	TRBV19	CASSIALRGIRNEQFF
.	TRBV7-6	CASSLAPPYRADTQYF
.	TRBV5-1	CASSFLGGGGTDTQYF
.	TRBV2	CASSIGQVHYGYTF
.	TRBV11-2	CASSLVASGGAGELFF
once	TRBV5-1	CASSPGGVPSQYF
.	TRBV7-6	CASSPTGLGGNTIYF
few	TRBV4-1	CASLGTSGVADIQYF
.	TRBV21-1	CASSRRGGLDYGYTF
.	TRBV28	CASSLVPAGAGTEAFF
.	TRBV3-1/TRBV3-2	CASSQGVYEQYF
.	TRBV11-2	CASSFRGGNHPYNEQFF
few	TRBV3-1/TRBV3-2	CASSQTGGAYEQYF
few	TRBV6-5	CASSYRYGGNQPQHF